Here is one T cell receptor beta chain with its context. Its specific antigen is unknown. There are no base qualities to consult, and no much larger clone falls within one base. This specimen comes from a study of long-term antiretroviral therapy in people with HIV (dated by TCRdb to between 2022 and 2023). General notes on the study: The earliest samples were collected roughly a decade before the 2015 WHO recommendation for immediate ART, at a time when ART was usually postponed until CD4 counts fell. This retrospective serial study examined whether starting ART and sustained HIV suppression were associated with changes in the composition and diversity of the TRB repertoire in peripheral blood. A total of over 150 cryopreserved PBMC samples came from 25 to 35 adults with confirmed HIV infection and were collected serially over a mean of roughly 6 years (range 1-12). Among the 25 to 35 participants with HIV, roughly eleven were female. No cross-contamination during QIAcube processing was shown when test extractions of a monoclonal T-cell line were performed alongside about 30 polyclonal samples. The research as a whole found: Limited PBMC availability meant only the TCR beta chain was sequenced, without alpha chain pairing. The samples span the years 2004 to 2017, and the ART regimens used may be less effective than current regimens. Expanded TRB clones identified before ART initiation dominated the repertoire across all time points, though the dominance fluctuated and decreased in many PLHIV after ART. Narrower CDR3 length ranges were observed in HIV repertoires than in controls, and an antigen-experienced repertoire with only a slight naive shift after ART was suggested by the network structure. ART initiation was associated with a significant increase in TRB diversity, but diversity stayed significantly below transplant donor controls even after long-term ART. Because pre-ART samples had limited cell numbers, unsorted PBMC were profiled rather than sorted CD4+ and CD8+ T cells. Inferences about post-ART repertoire changes were limited because no data were available on ART adherence, viral resistance or therapy changes.

The immunoSEQ hsTCRB v3.0 assay was used at survey level resolution to sequence the TRB variable region. The targeted TRB sequencing depth was roughly 40,000-55,000 T-cell genomes per sample. TRB libraries were pooled and sequenced on an Illumina MiSeq using a v3 150-cycle kit. Per the original workflow: Repertoire analysis ran in R within a reproducible Nextflow workflow covering QC, data transformation and analysis. Custom analyses were implemented in LymphoSeq2, an R package for AIRR-Seq data exploration. A handful of samples yielding fewer than 5000 total TRB sequences were excluded, leaving 150 to 200 analyzed HIV repertoires. Among the 180 to 200 retained HIV repertoires, some 60 were collected before ART initiation and approximately 130 were collected after ART initiation. Repertoires were downsampled to 5000 TRB nucleotide sequences, and summary statistics were averaged over 100 downsampling iterations. TRB sequences were retained for analysis only if CDR3 regions of at least seven amino acids were present. Diversity was measured with a Shannon entropy-derived clonality score and the Gini coefficient. In the repertoire networks, any two of the top 5000 CDR3 amino acid sequences were linked whenever the two sequences differed by an edit distance of one. For TRB CDR3 amino acid sequences, GLIPH2 was used to predict antigen specificity groups and MHC restriction. CDR3 amino acid sequences were matched against VDJdb and McPAS-TCR to flag known CMV, EBV, HIV or tissue antigen associations. Pre-ART, post-ART and control groups were compared with Wilcoxon signed-rank tests and Holm-Bonferroni correction. TCRdb took this table from immuneACCESS and kept in-frame rearrangements with V and J called. Such tables lack part of the clones; where checked against another copy, unresolved V genes explain under half of the gap, and the rest is unexplained. D and trimming come from the DNA, and the V and J calls and clone size come from that table. This sample holds 20,000 to 25,000 clones; 70% to 85% were observed only once. The ten largest clones capture 9% to 10% of the sample.

CDR1 LNHDA and CDR2 SQIVND were looked up in the germline V gene (reference sequence). The CDR3 covers 16 residues, taking in both the cysteine and the phenylalanine. Only the CDR3 portion is preserved as DNA: 48 bases, with reading frame beginning at the first base. V lost 0 bases and J lost 4 bases, and the count of bases not matched to a germline gene is 5. To be included, a participant needed at least one PBMC sample from before ART initiation plus at least two post-ART samples. All participants with HIV were treated in the United States of America. Before DNA extraction, cryopreserved samples containing 1-10 million PBMC were thawed and washed. At the time of the earliest PBMC sample for each participant with HIV, ages ranged from about 20 to 54 years. PBMC samples from each participant spanned 1-4 timepoints before ART initiation and 2-8 timepoints after ART initiation, with a median of 7 samples. Serial HIV viral load, CD4+ T-cell count, ART history and demographic data were obtained for every participant. Genomic DNA was extracted from unsorted PBMC with a Qiagen kit on a QIAcube, processed in batches of 12 samples.

Sequenced here: unsorted PBMCs, sampled 1.2 years after starting antiretroviral therapy. The receptor's source is a woman in her forties with HIV. The chain couples TRBV19 to TRBJ2-1; 8 nucleotides in the junction match TRBD2. The CDR3 loop reads CASSIDAGGEYNEQFF. The bases read TGTGCCAGTAGTATAGACGCGGGAGGAGAGTACAATGAGCAGTTCTTC.